The clone carrying this T cell receptor (beta chain) has only a few counts. Its cognate antigen is unknown. This sample stems from a study of blood T cells in healthy people across ages. Study-level results: Age advanced and TCR beta diversity per million T cells fell, roughly linearly.

Healthy Caucasian individuals from Russia aged about 6 to 90 served as donors. This CDR3 region has 15 residues. CDR1 SGDLS and CDR2 YYNGEE come from the germline V gene. The V end was cut by 0 bases, the J end by 2 bases, with 10 bases between. PCR was performed a second time for about 6 to 12 cycles using a sample-barcoded 5' primer and a J-beta primer mix. Each cDNA molecule, via a template-switch adaptor with 12 random nucleotides, was tagged. TCRdb reanalysed the 5' RACE reads using MiXCR and keeps one entry per CDR3 protein. The repertoire holds 1,100,000 or so distinct CDR3 sequences, with 45% as singletons.

V gene TRBV9 combines with J gene TRBJ2-3; maybe TRBD1 (5 bases). This TCR was recovered from a woman aged 60 to 75 in good health. The sample consisted of blood. The DNA for the CDR3 is TGTGCCAGCAGCGTAGCTGCAGGGTTCACAGATACGCAGTATTTT. Translating gives CASSVAAGFTDTQYF.